This TCR beta chain stems from a study of blood T cell repertoires in COVID-19. For the study at large: Samples representing acute and convalescent COVID-19 were sourced from the United States, Italy and Spain.

CDR3 length equals 13 residues. Germline lookup yields CDR1 MNHEY and CDR2 SMNVEV (reference sequence). Trimming took 9 bases from V and 4 from J, leaving 12 bases between them. Assay used: immunoSEQ multiplex PCR; TCRdb lists only in-frame clones, some missing. The table shows about 430,000 clones, with 70% to 90% occurring only once. The chain has TRBV27 and TRBJ1-4, with D unresolved. The receptor's source is a man aged 18 to 29 with COVID-19, enrolled during active disease. The sequenced material came from peripheral blood. CDR3 in DNA: TGTGCCAGTAAGCCCGACTTTAATGAAAAACTGTTTTTT. Translation: CASKPDFNEKLFF.